This TCR beta chain derives from a study of shared T cell receptors in the human thymus. TCRdb's copy holds only in-frame clones and misses some; the assay was immunoSEQ multiplex PCR. Altogether hundreds of thousands of clones are present, over 75% being singletons, with the ten largest covering roughly 0.01%. This sample also belongs to another study, concerning human thymus T cells. This second study notes: Infants, healthy and Finnish, who were having corrective surgery for congenital heart defects served as donors. Resections were taken during corrective heart surgery, and the thymus tissue came from these.

Sequenced sample: thymocytes. The sequence was obtained from a girl less than two years old with a congenital heart defect.

CDR3 in DNA: TGTGCCAGCAGCTTACAGGCGTTTCAGCCCCAGCATTTT. It encodes CASSLQAFQPQHF. This rearrangement joins TRBV7-9 to TRBJ1-5; D remains ambiguous. The CDR3 covers 13 residues. The germline V gene encodes CDR1 SEHNR and CDR2 FQNEAQ (reference sequence). V lost 2 bases and J lost 6, with 8 bases in between. Filled out from reference TRBV7-9 and TRBJ1-5, the complete variable domain reads DTGVSQNPRHKITKRGQNVTFRCDPISEHNRLYWYRQTLGQGPEFLTYFQNEAQLEKSRLLSDRFSAERPKGSFSTLEIQRTEQGDSAMYLCASSLQAFQPQHFGDGTRLSIL.